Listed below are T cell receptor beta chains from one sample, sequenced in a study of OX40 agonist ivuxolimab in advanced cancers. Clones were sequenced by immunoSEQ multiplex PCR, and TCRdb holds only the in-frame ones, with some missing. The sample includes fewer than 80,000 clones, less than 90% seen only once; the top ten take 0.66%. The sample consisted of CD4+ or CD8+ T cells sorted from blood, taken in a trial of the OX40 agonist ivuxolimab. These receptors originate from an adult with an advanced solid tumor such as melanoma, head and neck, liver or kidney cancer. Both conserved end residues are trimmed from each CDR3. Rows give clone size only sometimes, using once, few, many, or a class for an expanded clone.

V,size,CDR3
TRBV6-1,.,ASSLATGSGNTIY
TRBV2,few,ASSVRYNSPLH
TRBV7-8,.,ASRERQGPSQETQY
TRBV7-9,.,ATGQGTSTDTQY
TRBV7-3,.,ASSETGVNSPLH
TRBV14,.,ASSYGGGPPLH
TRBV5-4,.,ASSLDRGSYGYT
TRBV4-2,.,ASSQHQENTGELF
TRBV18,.,ASSPPRTGPNQPQH
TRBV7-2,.,ASSPDRGQLKAF
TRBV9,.,ASSQNHRAYEQY
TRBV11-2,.,ASSLTDQRGTQY
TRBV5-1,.,ASSFTTEFSGEQY
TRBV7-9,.,ASSLRDARNSPLH
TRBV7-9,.,ASSLDRGFQETQY
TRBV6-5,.,ASSTTGDRDGYT
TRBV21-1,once,ASSKVWILYGYT
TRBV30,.,AWSVSLRDTQY
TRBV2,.,ASSPGLAGGYNEQF
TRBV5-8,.,ASSLEGRSSFEKLF
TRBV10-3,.,AISEAGRGDEQF
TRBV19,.,ASSDLQTSSREQY
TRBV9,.,ASSLNSGGPGEQY
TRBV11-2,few,ASSALTGFQETQY
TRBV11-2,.,ASSLVLSGESNYGYT
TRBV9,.,ASSFHPTSGGPQGTQY
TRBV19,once,ASSIEAVSTGSDTQY
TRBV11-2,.,ASSLVQTAVVTGELF
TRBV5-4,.,ASSSGQMAFYEQY
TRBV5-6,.,ASSLEANLVGYTEAF
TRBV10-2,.,ASSMMGTRDQPQH
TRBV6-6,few,ASGTGNTEAF
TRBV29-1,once,SVEGPSGGVSSYNEQF
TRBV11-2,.,ASSSRDRVSPLH
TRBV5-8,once,ASRDPVGQGWAGELF
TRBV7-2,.,ASSLWQGSSSYEQY
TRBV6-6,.,ASSSTGLGGYT
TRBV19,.,ASSIGTGGTEAF